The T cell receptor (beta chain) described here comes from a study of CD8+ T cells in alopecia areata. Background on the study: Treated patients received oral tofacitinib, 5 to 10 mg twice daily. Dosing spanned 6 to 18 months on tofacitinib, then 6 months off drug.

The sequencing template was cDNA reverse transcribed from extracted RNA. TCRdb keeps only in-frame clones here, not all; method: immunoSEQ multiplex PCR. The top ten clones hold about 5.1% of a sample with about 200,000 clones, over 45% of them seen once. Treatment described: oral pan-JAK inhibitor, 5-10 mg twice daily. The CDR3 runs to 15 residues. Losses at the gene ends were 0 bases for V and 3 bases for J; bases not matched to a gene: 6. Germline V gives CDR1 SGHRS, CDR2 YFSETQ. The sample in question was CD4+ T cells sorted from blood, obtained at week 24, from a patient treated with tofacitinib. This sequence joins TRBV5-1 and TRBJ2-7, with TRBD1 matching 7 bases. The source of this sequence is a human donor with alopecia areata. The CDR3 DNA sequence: TGCGCCAGCAGCTTGGACGGGACAGAGGACTACGAGCAGTACTTC. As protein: CASSLDGTEDYEQYF.